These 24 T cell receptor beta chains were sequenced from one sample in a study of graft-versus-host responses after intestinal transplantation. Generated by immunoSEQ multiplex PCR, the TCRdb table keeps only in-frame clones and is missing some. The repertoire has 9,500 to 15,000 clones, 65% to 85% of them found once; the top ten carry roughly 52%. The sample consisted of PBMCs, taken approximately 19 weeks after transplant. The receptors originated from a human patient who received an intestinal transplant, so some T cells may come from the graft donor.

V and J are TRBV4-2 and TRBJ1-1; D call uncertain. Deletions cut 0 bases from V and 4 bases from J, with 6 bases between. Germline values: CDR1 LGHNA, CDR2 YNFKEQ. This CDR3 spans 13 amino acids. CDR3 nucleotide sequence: TGTGCCAGCAGCCAAGAGGGTCCCACTGAAGCTTTCTTT. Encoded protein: CASSQEGPTEAFF.

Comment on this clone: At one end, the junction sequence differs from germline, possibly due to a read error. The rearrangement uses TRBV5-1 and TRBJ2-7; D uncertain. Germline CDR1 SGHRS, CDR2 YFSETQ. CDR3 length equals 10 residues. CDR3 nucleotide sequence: TGCGCCAGCAGCTTGCACGAGCAGCACTTC. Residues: CASSLHEQHF. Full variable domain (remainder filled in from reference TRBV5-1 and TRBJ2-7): KAGVTQTPRYLIKTRGQQVTLSCSPISGHRSVSWYQQTPGQGLQFLFEYFSETQRNKGNFPGRFSGRQFSNSRSEMNVSTLELGDSALYLCASSLHEQHFGPGTRLTVT.

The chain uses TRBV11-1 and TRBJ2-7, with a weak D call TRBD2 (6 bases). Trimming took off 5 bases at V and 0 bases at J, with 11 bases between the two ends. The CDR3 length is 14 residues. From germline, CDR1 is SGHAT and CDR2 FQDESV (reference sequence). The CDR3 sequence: CASSLGSPSYEQYF. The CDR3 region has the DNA TGTGCCAGCAGCCTCGGGAGCCCCTCCTACGAGCAGTACTTC.

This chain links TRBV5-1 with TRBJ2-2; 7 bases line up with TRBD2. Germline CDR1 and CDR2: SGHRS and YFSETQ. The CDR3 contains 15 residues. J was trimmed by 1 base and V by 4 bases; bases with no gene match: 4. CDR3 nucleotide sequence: TGCGCCAGCAGCCAGCGGGACCAGAACACCGGGGAGCTGTTTTTT. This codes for CASSQRDQNTGELFF.

The CDR3 nucleotides are TGTGCCAGCAGTTTACGACTAGCGGGAGAGACCCAGTACTTC. It encodes CASSLRLAGETQYF. The genes are TRBV27 and TRBJ2-5, with 10 bases fitting TRBD2. This CDR3 has 14 amino acids. Germline V CDR1 and CDR2: MNHEY, SMNVEV (reference sequence). V lost 2 bases, J lost 4 bases, and 1 base stayed unmatched.

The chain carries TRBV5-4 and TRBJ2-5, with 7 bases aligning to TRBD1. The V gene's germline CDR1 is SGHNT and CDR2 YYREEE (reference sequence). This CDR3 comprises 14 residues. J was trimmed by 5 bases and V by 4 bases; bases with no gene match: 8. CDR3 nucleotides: TGTGCCAGCAGCCTGCAGGGGGATCGGGAGACCCAGTACTTC. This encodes CASSLQGDRETQYF.

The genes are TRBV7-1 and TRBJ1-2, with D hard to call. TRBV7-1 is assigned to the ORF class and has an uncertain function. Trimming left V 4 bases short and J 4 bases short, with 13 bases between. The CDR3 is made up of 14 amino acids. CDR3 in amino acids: CASSYEGKTYGYTF. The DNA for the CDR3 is TGTGCCAGCAGCTATGAGGGAAAGACCTATGGCTACACCTTC.

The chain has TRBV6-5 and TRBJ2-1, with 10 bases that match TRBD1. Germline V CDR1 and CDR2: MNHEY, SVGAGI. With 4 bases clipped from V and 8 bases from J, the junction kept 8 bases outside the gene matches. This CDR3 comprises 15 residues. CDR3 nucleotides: TGTGCCAGCAGTTTAGGGACAGGGGTCCTCTATGAGCAGTTCTTC. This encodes CASSLGTGVLYEQFF.

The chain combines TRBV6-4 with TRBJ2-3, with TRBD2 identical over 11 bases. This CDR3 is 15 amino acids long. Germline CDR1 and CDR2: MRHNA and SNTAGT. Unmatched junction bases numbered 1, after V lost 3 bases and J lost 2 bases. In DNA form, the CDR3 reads TGTGCCAGCAGTGATAGCGGGGGGGCCACAGATACGCAGTATTTT. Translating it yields CASSDSGGATDTQYF.

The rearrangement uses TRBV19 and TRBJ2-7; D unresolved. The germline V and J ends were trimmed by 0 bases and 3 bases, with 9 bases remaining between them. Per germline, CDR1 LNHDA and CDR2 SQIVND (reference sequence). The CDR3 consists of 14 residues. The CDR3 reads CASSIDLGFYEQYF. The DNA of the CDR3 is TGTGCCAGTAGTATAGATCTTGGGTTCTACGAGCAGTACTTC.

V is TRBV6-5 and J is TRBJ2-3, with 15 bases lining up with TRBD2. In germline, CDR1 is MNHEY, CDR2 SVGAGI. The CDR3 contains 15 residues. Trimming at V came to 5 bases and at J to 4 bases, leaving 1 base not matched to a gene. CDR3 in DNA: TGTGCCAGCAGTGGACTAGCGGGGGGGCCAGATACGCAGTATTTT. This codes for CASSGLAGGPDTQYF.

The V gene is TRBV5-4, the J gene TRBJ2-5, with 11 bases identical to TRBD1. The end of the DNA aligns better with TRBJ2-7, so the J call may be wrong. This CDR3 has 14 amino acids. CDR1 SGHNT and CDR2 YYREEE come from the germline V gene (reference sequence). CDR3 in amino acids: CASSSGTGGYEQYF. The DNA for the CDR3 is TGTGCCAGCAGCTCCGGGACAGGGGGCTACGAGCAGTACTTC.

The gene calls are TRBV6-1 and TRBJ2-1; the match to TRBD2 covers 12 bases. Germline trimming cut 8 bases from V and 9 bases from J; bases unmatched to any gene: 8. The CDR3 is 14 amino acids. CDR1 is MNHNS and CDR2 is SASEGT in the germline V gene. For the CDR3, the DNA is TGTGCCAGCGTACTAGCGGGAGGTGTCAGTGAGCAGTTCTTC. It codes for CASVLAGGVSEQFF.

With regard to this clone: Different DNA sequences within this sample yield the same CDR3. CDR3 nucleotide sequence: TGTGCCAGCAGTCCGGGGACAACTAGCACAGATACGCAGTATTTT. It encodes CASSPGTTSTDTQYF. This chain joins TRBV6-4 and TRBJ2-3, with a tentative D call TRBD1 (6 bases). The V end was cut by 5 bases, the J end by 0 bases, with 12 bases between. CDR1 MRHNA and CDR2 SNTAGT come from the germline V gene. The CDR3 covers 15 residues.

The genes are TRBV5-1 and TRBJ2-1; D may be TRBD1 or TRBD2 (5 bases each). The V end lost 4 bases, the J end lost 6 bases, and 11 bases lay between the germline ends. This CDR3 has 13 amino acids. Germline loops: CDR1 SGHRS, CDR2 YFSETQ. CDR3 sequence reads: CASSPGTPNEQFF. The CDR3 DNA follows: TGCGCCAGCAGCCCTGGGACCCCCAATGAGCAGTTCTTC.

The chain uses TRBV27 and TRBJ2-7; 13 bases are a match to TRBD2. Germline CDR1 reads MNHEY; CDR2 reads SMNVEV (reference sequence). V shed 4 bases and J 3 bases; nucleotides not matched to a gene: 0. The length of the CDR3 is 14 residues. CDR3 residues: CASSWTSGSYEQYF. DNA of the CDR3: TGTGCCAGCAGTTGGACTAGCGGGAGCTACGAGCAGTACTTC.

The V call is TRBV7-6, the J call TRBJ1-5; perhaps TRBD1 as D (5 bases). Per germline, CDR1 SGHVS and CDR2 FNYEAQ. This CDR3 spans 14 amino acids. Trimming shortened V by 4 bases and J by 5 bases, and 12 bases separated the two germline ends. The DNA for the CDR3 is TGTGCCAGCAGCTGGGGGAGCGGGGATCAGCCCCAGCATTTT. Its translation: CASSWGSGDQPQHF.

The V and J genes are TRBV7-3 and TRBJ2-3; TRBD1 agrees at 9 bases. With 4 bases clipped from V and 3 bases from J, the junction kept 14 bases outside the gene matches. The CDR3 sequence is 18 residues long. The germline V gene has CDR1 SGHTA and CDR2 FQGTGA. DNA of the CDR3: TGTGCCAGCAGCTCCTCATTTGTGGGGGACAGGGTAACAGATACGCAGTATTTT. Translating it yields CASSSSFVGDRVTDTQYF.

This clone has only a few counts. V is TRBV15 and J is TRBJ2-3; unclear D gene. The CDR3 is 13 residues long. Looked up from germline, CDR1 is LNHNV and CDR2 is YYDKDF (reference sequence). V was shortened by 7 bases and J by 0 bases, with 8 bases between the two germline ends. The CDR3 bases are TGTGCCACCACCACCACAAGCACAGATACGCAGTATTTT. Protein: CATTTTSTDTQYF.

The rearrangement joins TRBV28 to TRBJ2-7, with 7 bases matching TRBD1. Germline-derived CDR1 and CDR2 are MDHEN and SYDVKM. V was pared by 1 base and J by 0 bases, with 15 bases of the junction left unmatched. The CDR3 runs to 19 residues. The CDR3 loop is CASSLFPDRLALSSYEQYF. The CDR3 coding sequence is TGTGCCAGCAGTTTATTCCCGGACAGGCTTGCCCTTAGCTCCTACGAGCAGTACTTC.

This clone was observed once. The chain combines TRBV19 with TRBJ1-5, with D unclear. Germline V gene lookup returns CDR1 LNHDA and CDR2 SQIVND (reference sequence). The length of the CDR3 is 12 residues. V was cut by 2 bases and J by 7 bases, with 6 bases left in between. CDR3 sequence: CASSILSQPQHF. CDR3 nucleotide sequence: TGTGCCAGTAGTATACTGAGCCAGCCCCAGCATTTT.

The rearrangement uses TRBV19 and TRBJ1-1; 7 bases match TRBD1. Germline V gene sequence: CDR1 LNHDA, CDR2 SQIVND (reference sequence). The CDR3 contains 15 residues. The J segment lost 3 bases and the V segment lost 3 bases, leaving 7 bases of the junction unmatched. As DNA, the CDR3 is TGTGCCAGTAGTATCCCGACAGGGTCGGACACTGAAGCTTTCTTT. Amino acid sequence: CASSIPTGSDTEAFF.

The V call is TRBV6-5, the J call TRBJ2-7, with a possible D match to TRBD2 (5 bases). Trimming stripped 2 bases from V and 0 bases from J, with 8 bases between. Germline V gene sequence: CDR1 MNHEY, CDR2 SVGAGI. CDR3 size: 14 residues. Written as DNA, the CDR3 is TGTGCCAGCAGTTACCCCGGACTCTCCTACGAGCAGTACTTC. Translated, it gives CASSYPGLSYEQYF.

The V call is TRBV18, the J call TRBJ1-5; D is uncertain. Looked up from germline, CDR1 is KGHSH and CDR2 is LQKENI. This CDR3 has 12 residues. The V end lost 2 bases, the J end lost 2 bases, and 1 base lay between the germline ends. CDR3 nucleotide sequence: TGTGCCAGCTCACCAGGCAATCAGCCCCAGCATTTT. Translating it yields CASSPGNQPQHF.